This T cell receptor (beta chain) derives from a study of T cells in Graves' hyperthyroidism and ophthalmopathy (dated by TCRdb to 2018 to 2020). Background on the whole study: Peripheral blood was collected at initial diagnosis, before any treatment. The 100 discovery patients were divided at random into training and test sets in a 7:3 ratio. Prospective prediction of ophthalmopathy was tested in an independent validation cohort consisting of about 19 hyperthyroidism patients and over 15 patients who later progressed to ophthalmopathy. The paper reports TCR Vbeta CDR3 sequencing of about 140 peripheral blood samples: fewer than 50 ophthalmopathy, around 80 hyperthyroidism and around 17 progressor patients. A discovery cohort of about a hundred patients, fewer than 50 with Graves' ophthalmopathy and 57 with stable Graves' hyperthyroidism, was used to find distinguishing TCR V-J signatures. The study also compared thyroid tissue and blood T-cell repertoires from about six Graves' hyperthyroidism patients. Once sampling was done, hyperthyroidism patients were given methimazole at a starting dose of 30 mg daily, whereas ophthalmopathy patients were given high-dose intravenous methylprednisolone. Broader findings and caveats from the paper: A 13 V-J signature model separated ophthalmopathy from stable hyperthyroidism, with approximately 86% sensitivity and 81.08% specificity in cross-validation and 80%/75% in testing. No statistical method was used to fix the sample size in advance, and group allocation was not hidden from the investigators. Most expanded thyroid clonotypes (frequency above 0.001) were also detected in blood, suggesting blood repertoires may reflect thyroid immune responses. In validation, the model predicted progression to ophthalmopathy with 65% to 71% sensitivity and approximately 78% specificity, a median of roughly seven months before onset.

On this clonotype itself: Its antigen is currently not known. It has no much larger one-base neighbor in the sample; base qualities were not kept.

The TCR beta CDR3 regions were amplified from RNA transcripts. The first round of RT-PCR for the TCR CDR3 was performed with the HTBI primer set and the Qiagen OneStep RT-PCR kit. The libraries were constructed in a second round of multiplex PCR and then size-selected and purified. The libraries were sequenced on an Illumina HiSeq2000 using paired-end 100 bp reads. In the source study's methods: Raw data were processed with SOAPnuke, discarding reads with adapters, uncalled bases, mean Phred below 15, or no exact constant-primer or identifier match. High-quality paired reads were merged with COPE v1.2.5, and unique nucleotide sequences were defined as clonotypes. MiTCR v1.1 was used to align clonotypes to the IMGT TRBV, TRBD and TRBJ reference segments. Analysis was restricted to V-J combinations with a frequency above 0.0001, which covered roughly 99% of repertoires. A TCS score was defined as the ratio of F50 (clonal expansion) to E x V (chaos), with BLOSUM62-based TCRdist applied between CDR3 peptides within each V-J. Welch's t-statistics and random forest reduced roughly 500 V-J features to around 14, which were used in a naive Bayes classifier (R e1071). Using fastp trimming at Q25 and MiXCR clonotype assembly, TCRdb reanalyzed the public sequencing data and kept in-frame beta chains. Each record represents a unique CDR3 protein, reported with the most common genes and DNA among its rows. The V and J calls, along with clone size, are taken from TCRdb and not from the paper's own processing. The sample has a few hundred thousand distinct CDR3 sequences on record, under 15% of them singletons. The ten largest clones take up 30% to 35% of the sample.

The V end loses 7 bases and the J end loses 8 bases, and a stretch of 13 bases separates them. Measured from the cysteine to the phenylalanine, the CDR3 is 12 residues long. Of all the DNA, just the CDR3 is kept, 36 bases in frame from base 1. From a lookup of the germline V gene, CDR1 and CDR2 are SGHTA and FQGNSA. Stable Graves' hyperthyroidism was defined as the absence of progression to ophthalmopathy over 18 months of follow-up. The hyperthyroidism patients were between 18 and 65 years old and newly diagnosed, with a disease duration of less than 2 months. Exclusion was applied to patients with uncontrolled infections, other autoimmune diseases, pregnancy or lactation. Diagnoses relied on clinical symptoms, serum thyroxine and TRAb, thyroid ultrasound and orbital computed tomography. PBMCs were separated from 10 ml of fresh peripheral blood using Ficoll-Paque density gradient centrifugation. Trizol reagent was used to extract total RNA, and RNA quality was then checked on an Agilent 2100 Bioanalyzer.

Sequences were obtained from blood. In this chain, TRBV7-2 is recombined with TRBJ2-3; the D gene lacks a confident call. This receptor was identified in a woman in her twenties or thirties with Graves' hyperthyroidism. The CDR3 amino acid sequence is: CASTVAPATQYF. Read as DNA, the sequence is TGTGCCAGCACCGTGGCCCCAGCTACGCAGTATTTT.